Listed here are 14 T cell receptor beta chains from one sample, sequenced in a study of cytomegalovirus exposure and HLA in healthy donors. Clones were sequenced by immunoSEQ multiplex PCR, and TCRdb holds only the in-frame ones, with some missing. Of 45,000 to 65,000 clones in the sample, 93% were seen once. Input material: PBMCs. All receptors derive from a woman aged 18-29 years in good health and CMV-seropositive.

This clone was recorded only once. This chain links TRBV10-1 with TRBJ2-2; the D is unclear. V lost 0 bases and J 4 bases, leaving 9 bases between the germline ends. The CDR3 runs 15 residues. The germline V gene encodes CDR1 WNHNN and CDR2 SYGVQD (reference sequence). As DNA, the CDR3 is TGCGCCAGCAGTGAGTCTCGGCAGGCCACCGGGGAGCTGTTTTTT. Translated: CASSESRQATGELFF.

With regard to this clone: This sample also contains other DNA sequences that code for the same CDR3. This chain joins TRBV29-1 and TRBJ2-3; tentative D call: TRBD1 (6 bases). V gave up 3 bases and J gave up 3 bases, with 13 bases separating them. This CDR3 comprises 14 residues. From germline, CDR1 is SQVTM and CDR2 ANQGSEA. The CDR3 DNA follows: TGCAGCGTTGAGGGCCAGGGGTTGACAGATACGCAGTATTTT. Protein product: CSVEGQGLTDTQYF.

CDR3 in DNA: TGTGCCAGTTCTCGAGCCTATAGCACAGATACGCAGTATTTT. Its translation: CASSRAYSTDTQYF. V usage is TRBV19 and J usage is TRBJ2-3; D is unclear. Trimming removed 8 bases from V and 0 bases from J, with 12 bases in between. Germline loops: CDR1 LNHDA, CDR2 SQIVND (reference sequence). This CDR3 is 14 amino acids long.

The J gene is TRBJ2-7, the V gene TRBV21-1; TRBD2, the table's D call, lacks a check against the DNA. TRBV21-1 is a pseudogene segment. The CDR3 has 17 amino acids. Here the CDR3 reads CASSKEKASPGTYEQYF. The CDR3 DNA sequence: TGTGCCAGCAGCAAAGAAAAGGCCTCGCCGGGGACCTACGAGCAGTACTTC.

The rearrangement links TRBV6-5 to TRBJ1-5; D not certain. Germline assignment: CDR1 MNHEY and CDR2 SVGAGI. V dropped 8 bases and J dropped 0 bases, with 14 bases sitting between them. The CDR3 is 15 residues long. CDR3 protein: CASPPGCYSNQPQHF. The CDR3 nucleotides are TGTGCCAGCCCCCCGGGATGTTATAGCAATCAGCCCCAGCATTTT.

This clone was recorded only once. The CDR3 is CSVEAPGAGGFGAQYF. DNA for the CDR3: TGCAGCGTTGAGGCCCCGGGGGCGGGGGGGTTCGGGGCCCAGTACTTC. The chain is built from TRBV29-1 and TRBJ2-5; 9 nucleotides match TRBD2. V lost 3 bases, J lost 9 bases, and 17 bases stayed unmatched. The CDR3 has 16 residues. Germline-derived CDR1 and CDR2 are SQVTM and ANQGSEA.

This clone was found a few times. The CDR3 nucleotides read TGTGCCAGCAGTGCCCAAGGGGGTGGCTATCCCAAAAACATTCAGTACTTC. It is translated as CASSAQGGGYPKNIQYF. This chain joins TRBV9 and TRBJ2-4; weak D call: TRBD1 (6 bases). This CDR3 is 17 amino acids long. Germline-derived CDR1 and CDR2 are SGDLS and YYNGEE. Trimming cost V 5 bases and J 2 bases, with 20 bases left between them.

This rearrangement joins TRBV30 to TRBJ1-2, with TRBD1 matching over 7 bases. Germline trimming cut 2 bases from V and 0 bases from J; bases unmatched to any gene: 6. Germline V gives CDR1 GTSNPN, CDR2 SVGIG (reference sequence). The CDR3 is 15 residues long. The DNA for the CDR3 is TGTGCCTGGAGTTCCGCCGACAGGGCTAACTATGGCTACACCTTC. The encoded protein is CAWSSADRANYGYTF. Using reference TRBV30 and TRBJ1-2 for the parts outside the CDR3, the full variable domain is SQTIHQWPATLVQPVGSPLSLECTVEGTSNPNLYWYRQAAGRGLQLLFYSVGIGQISSEVPQNLSASRPQDRQFILSSKKLLLSDSGFYLCAWSSADRANYGYTFGSGTRLTVV.

The rearrangement uses TRBV7-2 and TRBJ1-1, with a possible D match to TRBD1 (5 bases). The CDR3 contains 17 residues. V was cut by 1 base and J by 0 bases, with 15 bases left in between. Germline lookup yields CDR1 SGHTA and CDR2 FQGNSA. This CDR3 is CASSLGGRQRVNTEAFF. In nucleotides, the CDR3 is TGTGCCAGCAGCTTAGGCGGACGACAGCGAGTGAACACTGAAGCTTTCTTT. The complete variable domain, with remaining parts taken from reference TRBV7-2 and TRBJ1-1, reads GAGVSQSPSNKVTEKGKDVELRCDPISGHTALYWYRQSLGQGLEFLIYFQGNSAPDKSGLPSDRFSAERTGGSVSTLTIQRTQQEDSAVYLCASSLGGRQRVNTEAFFGQGTRLTVV.

The chain carries TRBV4-2 and TRBJ2-7; 8 bases line up with TRBD1. Germline loops: CDR1 LGHNA, CDR2 YNFKEQ. CDR3 size: 14 residues. Losses at the gene ends were 5 bases for V and 3 bases for J; bases not matched to a gene: 6. CDR3 DNA: TGTGCCAGCAGCGGACAGGGTAGTGTCTACGAGCAGTACTTC. The encoded protein is CASSGQGSVYEQYF.

This sequence joins TRBV7-2 and TRBJ2-7, with 11 bases aligning to TRBD1. The CDR3 spans 15 residues. Germline V CDR1 and CDR2: SGHTA, FQGNSA. The junction had 5 bases not matched to a gene; V was cut back by 5 bases and J by 2 bases. The chain's CDR3 is CASSRPGQGAYEQYF. DNA of the CDR3: TGTGCCAGCAGCCGCCCGGGACAGGGGGCCTACGAGCAGTACTTC.

V and J are TRBV7-6 and TRBJ1-1, with no clear D. This CDR3 is built from 17 residues. Trimming pared 5 bases from V and 0 bases from J, leaving 19 bases between. CDR1 is SGHVS and CDR2 is FNYEAQ in the germline V gene. The CDR3 coding sequence is TGTGCCAGCAGCCCCGTCACACCAATGTTCATGAACACTGAAGCTTTCTTT. It is translated as CASSPVTPMFMNTEAFF.

The genes are TRBV11-3 and TRBJ2-7; tentative D call: TRBD1 (6 bases). The CDR3 extends over 15 amino acids. Germline values: CDR1 SGHNT, CDR2 YENEEA. V lost 5 bases and J lost 5, with 19 bases in between. The CDR3 DNA is TGTGCCAGCAGCCTCGGGGACACCAGTTTGGACGAGCAGTACTTC. Protein product: CASSLGDTSLDEQYF. The full variable domain, with the rest looked up from reference TRBV11-3 and TRBJ2-7, is EAGVVQSPRYKIIEKKQPVAFWCNPISGHNTLYWYLQNLGQGPELLIRYENEEAVDDSQLPKDRFSAERLKGVDSTLKIQPAELGDSAVYLCASSLGDTSLDEQYFGPGTRLTVT.

The chain couples TRBV7-2 to TRBJ1-6; 8 positions match TRBD1. Germline assignment: CDR1 SGHTA and CDR2 FQGNSA. The trim removed 5 bases at V and 8 bases at J, leaving 8 bases unmatched. This CDR3 spans 15 amino acids. Written as DNA, the CDR3 is TGTGCCAGCAGCAGACGGACAGGGCTGGATTCACCCCTCCACTTT. Its translation is CASSRRTGLDSPLHF.